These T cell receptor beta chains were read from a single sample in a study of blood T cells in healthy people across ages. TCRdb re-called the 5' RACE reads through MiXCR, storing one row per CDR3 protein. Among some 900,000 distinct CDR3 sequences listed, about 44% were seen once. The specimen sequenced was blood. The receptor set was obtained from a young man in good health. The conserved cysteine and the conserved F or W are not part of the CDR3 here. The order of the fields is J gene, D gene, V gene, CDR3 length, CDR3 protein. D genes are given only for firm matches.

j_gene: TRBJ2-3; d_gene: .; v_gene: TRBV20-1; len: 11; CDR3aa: SALGVGSDTQY
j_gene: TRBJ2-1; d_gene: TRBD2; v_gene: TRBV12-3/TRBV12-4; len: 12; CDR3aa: ASSGVLAGGPQF
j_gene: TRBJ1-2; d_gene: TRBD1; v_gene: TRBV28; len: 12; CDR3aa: ASTIATGNYGYT
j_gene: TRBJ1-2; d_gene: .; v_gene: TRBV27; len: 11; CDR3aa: ASSTVTNYGYT
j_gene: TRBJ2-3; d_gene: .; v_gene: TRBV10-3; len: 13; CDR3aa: AISEPRQSTDTQY
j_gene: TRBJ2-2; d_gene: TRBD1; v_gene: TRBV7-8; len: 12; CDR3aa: ASNPGGSTGELF
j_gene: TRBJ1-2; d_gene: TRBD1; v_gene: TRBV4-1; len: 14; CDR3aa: ASSQDPEGQGNGYT
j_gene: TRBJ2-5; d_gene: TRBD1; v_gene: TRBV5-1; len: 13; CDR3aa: ASTNQDRGAETQY
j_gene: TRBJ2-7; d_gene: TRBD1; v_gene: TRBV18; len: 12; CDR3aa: ASSPGQGWFEQY
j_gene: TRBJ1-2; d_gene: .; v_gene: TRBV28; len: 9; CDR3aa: ASRPDYGYT
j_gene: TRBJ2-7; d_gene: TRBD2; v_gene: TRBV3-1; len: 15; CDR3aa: ASPILRLAGGLYEQY
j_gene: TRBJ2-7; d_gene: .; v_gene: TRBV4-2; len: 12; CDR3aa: ASSQDQGGYEQY
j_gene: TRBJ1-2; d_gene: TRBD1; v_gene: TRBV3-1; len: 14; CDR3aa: ASSRLTGTANYGYT
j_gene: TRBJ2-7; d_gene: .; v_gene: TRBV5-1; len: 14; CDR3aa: ASSSKRITGSYEQY
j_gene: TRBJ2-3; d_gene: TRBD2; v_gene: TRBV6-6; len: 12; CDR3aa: ASSAGTSGNTQY
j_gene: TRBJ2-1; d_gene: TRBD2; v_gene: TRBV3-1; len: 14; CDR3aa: ASSQYSGLAGGEQF
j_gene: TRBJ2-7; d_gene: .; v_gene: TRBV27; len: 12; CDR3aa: ASSLGPGVYEQY
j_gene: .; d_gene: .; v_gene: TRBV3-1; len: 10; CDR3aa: ASSQALNEQY
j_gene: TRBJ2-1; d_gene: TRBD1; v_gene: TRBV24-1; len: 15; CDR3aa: ATSGARGTGEINEQF
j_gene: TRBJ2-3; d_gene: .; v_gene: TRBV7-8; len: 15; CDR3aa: ASSHPSEGSSTDTQY
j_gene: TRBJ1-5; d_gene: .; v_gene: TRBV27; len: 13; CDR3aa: ASSSGTGANQPQH
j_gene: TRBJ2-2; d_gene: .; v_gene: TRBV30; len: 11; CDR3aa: AWRQGRFGELF